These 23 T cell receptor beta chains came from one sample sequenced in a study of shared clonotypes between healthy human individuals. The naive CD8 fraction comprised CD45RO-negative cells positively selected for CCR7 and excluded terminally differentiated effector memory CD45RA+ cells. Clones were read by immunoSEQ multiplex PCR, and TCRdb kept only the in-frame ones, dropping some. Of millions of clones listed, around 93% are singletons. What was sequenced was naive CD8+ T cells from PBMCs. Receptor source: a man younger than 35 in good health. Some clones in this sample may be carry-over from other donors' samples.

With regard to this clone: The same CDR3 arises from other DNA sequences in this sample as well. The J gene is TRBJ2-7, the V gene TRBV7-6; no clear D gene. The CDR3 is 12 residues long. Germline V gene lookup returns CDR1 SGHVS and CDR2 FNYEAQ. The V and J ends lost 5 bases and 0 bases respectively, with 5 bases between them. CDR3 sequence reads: CASSLSSYEQYF. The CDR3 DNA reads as TGTGCCAGCAGCCTCAGCTCCTACGAGCAGTACTTC.

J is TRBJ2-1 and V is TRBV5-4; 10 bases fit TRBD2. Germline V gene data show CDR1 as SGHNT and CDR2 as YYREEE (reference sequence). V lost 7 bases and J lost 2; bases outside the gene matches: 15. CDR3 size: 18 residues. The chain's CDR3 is CASSASGSVDVAYNEQFF. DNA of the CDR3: TGTGCCAGCTCTGCTAGCGGGAGTGTGGATGTCGCCTACAATGAGCAGTTCTTC.

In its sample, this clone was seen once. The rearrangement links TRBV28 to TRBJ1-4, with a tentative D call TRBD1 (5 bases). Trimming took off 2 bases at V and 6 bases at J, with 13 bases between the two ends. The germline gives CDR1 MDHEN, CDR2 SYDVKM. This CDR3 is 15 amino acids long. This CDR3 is CASSLTGSTYEKLFF. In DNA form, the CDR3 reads TGTGCCAGCAGTTTAACAGGTTCCACCTATGAAAAACTGTTTTTT.

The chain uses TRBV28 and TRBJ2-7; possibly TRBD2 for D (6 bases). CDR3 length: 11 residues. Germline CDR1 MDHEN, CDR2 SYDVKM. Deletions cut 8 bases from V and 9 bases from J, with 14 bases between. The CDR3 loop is CASSHGGLQYF. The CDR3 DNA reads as TGTGCCAGCTCTCACGGGGGTTTGCAGTACTTC.

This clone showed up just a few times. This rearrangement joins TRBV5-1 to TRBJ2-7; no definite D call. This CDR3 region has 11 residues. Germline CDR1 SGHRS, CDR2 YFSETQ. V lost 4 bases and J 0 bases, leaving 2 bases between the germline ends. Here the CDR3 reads CASSPSYEQYF. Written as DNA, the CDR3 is TGCGCCAGCAGCCCCTCCTACGAGCAGTACTTC.

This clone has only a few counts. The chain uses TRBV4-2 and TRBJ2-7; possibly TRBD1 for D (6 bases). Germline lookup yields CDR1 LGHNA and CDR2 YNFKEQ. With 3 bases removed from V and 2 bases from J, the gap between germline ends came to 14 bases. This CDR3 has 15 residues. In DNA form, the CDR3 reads TGTGCCAGCAGCCATTACCGGGACACAACCTACGAGCAGTACTTC. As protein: CASSHYRDTTYEQYF.

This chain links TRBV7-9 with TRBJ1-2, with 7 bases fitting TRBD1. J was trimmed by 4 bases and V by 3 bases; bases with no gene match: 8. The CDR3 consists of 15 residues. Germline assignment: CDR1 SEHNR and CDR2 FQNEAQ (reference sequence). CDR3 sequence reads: CASSFGTGVGYGYTF. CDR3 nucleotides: TGTGCCAGCAGCTTCGGTACAGGGGTCGGCTATGGCTACACCTTC.

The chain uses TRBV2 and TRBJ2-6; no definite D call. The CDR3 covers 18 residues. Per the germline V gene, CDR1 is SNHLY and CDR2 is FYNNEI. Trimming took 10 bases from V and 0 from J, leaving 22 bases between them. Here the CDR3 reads CATTTPYLPPSGANVLTF. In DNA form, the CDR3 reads TGTGCCACCACTACCCCTTATTTACCCCCCTCTGGGGCCAACGTCCTGACTTTC.

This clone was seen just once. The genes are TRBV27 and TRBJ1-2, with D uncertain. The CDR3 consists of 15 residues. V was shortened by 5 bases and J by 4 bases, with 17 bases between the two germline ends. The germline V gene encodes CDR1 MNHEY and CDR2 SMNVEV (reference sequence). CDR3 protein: CASSPRDSPFYGYTF. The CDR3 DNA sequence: TGTGCCAGCAGTCCACGGGATTCGCCCTTCTATGGCTACACCTTC.

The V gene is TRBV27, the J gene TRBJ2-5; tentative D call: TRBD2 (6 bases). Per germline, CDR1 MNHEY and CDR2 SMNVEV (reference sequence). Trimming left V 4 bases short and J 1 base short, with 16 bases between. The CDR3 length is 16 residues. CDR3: CASSSFPGDFQETQYF. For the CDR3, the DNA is TGTGCCAGCAGTTCTTTTCCCGGGGACTTCCAAGAGACCCAGTACTTC.

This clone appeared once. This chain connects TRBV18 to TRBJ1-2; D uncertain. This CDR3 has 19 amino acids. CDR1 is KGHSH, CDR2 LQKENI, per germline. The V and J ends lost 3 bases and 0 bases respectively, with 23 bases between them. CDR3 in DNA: TGTGCCAGCTCACCGCCGAGGGTAGGCAGCGGTGGGCCTAACTATGGCTACACCTTC. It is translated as CASSPPRVGSGGPNYGYTF.

The CDR3, as DNA: TGTGCCAGCAGCTTAATGCTAGCGGGGGCGGACGAGCAGTACTTC. This translates into CASSLMLAGADEQYF. V is TRBV7-9 and J is TRBJ2-7; 10 bases line up with TRBD2. This CDR3 has 15 residues. CDR1 is SEHNR, CDR2 FQNEAQ, per germline (reference sequence). The junction had 6 bases not matched to a gene; V was cut back by 2 bases and J by 5 bases.

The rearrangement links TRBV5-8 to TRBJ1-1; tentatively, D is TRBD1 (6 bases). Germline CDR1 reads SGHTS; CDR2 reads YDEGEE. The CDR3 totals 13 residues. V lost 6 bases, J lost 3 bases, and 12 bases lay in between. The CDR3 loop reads CASKARGDTEAFF. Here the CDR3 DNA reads TGTGCCAGCAAGGCCAGGGGAGACACTGAAGCTTTCTTT.

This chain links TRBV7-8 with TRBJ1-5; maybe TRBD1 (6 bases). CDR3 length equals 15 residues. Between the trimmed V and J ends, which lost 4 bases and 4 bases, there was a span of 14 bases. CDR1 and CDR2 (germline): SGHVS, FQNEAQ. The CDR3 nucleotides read TGTGCCAGCAGCTCCCGGGACACCCCTAATCAGCCCCAGCATTTT. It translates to CASSSRDTPNQPQHF.

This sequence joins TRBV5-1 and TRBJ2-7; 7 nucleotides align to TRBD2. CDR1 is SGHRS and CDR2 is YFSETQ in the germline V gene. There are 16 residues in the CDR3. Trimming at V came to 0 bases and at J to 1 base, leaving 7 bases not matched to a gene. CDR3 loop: CASSLEGREGSYEQYF. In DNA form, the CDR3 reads TGCGCCAGCAGCTTGGAGGGCAGGGAGGGTTCCTACGAGCAGTACTTC.

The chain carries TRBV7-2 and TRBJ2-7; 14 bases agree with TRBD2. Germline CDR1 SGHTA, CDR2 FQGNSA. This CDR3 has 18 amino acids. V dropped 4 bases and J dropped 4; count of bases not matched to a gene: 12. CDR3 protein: CASSYGTSGSIIGYEQYF. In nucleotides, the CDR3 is TGTGCCAGCAGCTATGGGACTAGCGGGAGCATCATTGGGTACGAGCAGTACTTC.

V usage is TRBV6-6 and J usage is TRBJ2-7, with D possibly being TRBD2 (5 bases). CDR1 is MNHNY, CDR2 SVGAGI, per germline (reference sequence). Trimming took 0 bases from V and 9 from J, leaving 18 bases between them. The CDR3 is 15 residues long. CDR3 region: CASSYSNGISMWQYF. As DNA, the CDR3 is TGTGCCAGCAGTTACTCGAACGGGATTAGCATGTGGCAGTACTTC.

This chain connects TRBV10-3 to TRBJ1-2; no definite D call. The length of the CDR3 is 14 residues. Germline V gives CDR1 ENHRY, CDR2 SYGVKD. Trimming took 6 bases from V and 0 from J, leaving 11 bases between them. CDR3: CAISPSPANYGYTF. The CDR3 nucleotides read TGTGCCATCAGCCCCTCTCCCGCTAACTATGGCTACACCTTC.

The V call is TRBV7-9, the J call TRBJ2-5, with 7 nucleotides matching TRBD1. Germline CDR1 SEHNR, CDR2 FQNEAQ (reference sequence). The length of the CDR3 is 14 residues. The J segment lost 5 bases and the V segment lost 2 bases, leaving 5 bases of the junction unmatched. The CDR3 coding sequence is TGTGCCAGCAGCTTACCGACAGGGCAGGAGACCCAGTACTTC. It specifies CASSLPTGQETQYF.

CDR3 DNA sequence: TGTGCCAGCAGTGAAGAGCTAGCGGGAGCGTTCAATGAGCAGTTCTTC. It codes for CASSEELAGAFNEQFF. The rearrangement joins TRBV6-1 to TRBJ2-1; 10 positions match TRBD2. V shed 1 base and J 6 bases; nucleotides not matched to a gene: 6. The CDR3 length is 16 residues. The germline V gene encodes CDR1 MNHNS and CDR2 SASEGT.

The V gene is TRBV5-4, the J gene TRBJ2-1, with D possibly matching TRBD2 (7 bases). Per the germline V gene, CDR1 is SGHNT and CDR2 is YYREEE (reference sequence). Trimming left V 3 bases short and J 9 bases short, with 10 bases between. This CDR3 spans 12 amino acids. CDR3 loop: CASSYREGEQFF. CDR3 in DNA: TGTGCCAGCAGCTACAGGGAGGGTGAGCAGTTCTTC. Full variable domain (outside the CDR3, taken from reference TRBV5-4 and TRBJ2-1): ETGVTQSPTHLIKTRGQQVTLRCSSQSGHNTVSWYQQALGQGPQFIFQYYREEENGRGNFPPRFSGLQFPNYSSELNVNALELDDSALYLCASSYREGEQFFGPGTRLTVL.

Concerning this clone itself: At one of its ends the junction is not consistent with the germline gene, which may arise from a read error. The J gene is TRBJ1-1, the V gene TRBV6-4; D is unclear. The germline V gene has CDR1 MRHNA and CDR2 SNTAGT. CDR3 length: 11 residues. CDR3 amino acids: CASSPTTGAFF. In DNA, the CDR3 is TGTGCCAGCAGTCCGACGACTGGAGCTTTCTTT.

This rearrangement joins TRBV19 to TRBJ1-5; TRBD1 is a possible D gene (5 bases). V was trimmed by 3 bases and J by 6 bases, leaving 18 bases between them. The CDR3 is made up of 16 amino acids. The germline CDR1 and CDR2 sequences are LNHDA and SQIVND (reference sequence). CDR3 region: CASSISIIRESQPQHF. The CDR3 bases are TGTGCCAGTAGTATTAGTATTATCAGGGAATCTCAGCCCCAGCATTTT. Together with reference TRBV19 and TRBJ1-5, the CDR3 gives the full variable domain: DGGITQSPKYLFRKEGQNVTLSCEQNLNHDAMYWYRQDPGQGLRLIYYSQIVNDFQKGDIAEGYSVSREKKESFPLTVTSAQKNPTAFYLCASSISIIRESQPQHFGDGTRLSIL.